This T cell receptor beta chain appears in the sequencing data of a study of control samples from healthy donors and cancer patients. The V end was cut by 2 bases, the J end by 8 bases, with 13 bases between. The CDR3 covers 13 residues. Germline lookup yields CDR1 SGHNT and CDR2 YYREEE (reference sequence). Generated by immunoSEQ multiplex PCR, the TCRdb table keeps only in-frame clones and is missing some. Among 100,000 to 150,000 clones, 80% to 95% were seen once, and the ten largest hold 0.55% to 0.6%. The receptor was derived from a man older than 75 with head and neck cancer. Sample: PBMCs. V is TRBV5-4 and J is TRBJ1-1; D is unresolved. In DNA, the CDR3 is TGTGCCAGCAGCTTAGGACGGAGTGACGAAGCTTTCTTT. Residues: CASSLGRSDEAFF.